Below are 5 T cell receptor beta chains sequenced from a single sample in a study of OX40 agonist ivuxolimab in advanced cancers. The library was obtained by the immunoSEQ multiplex PCR assay. TCRdb carries this immuneACCESS record with in-frame sequences only. Its versions omit some clonotypes, under half of them owing to an unresolved V gene in the studies checked, with the rest unexplained. Recorded for this sample are about 50,000 clones; 70% to 90% of them occurred a single time. The leading ten clones occupy roughly 13% of the sample. This specimen consisted of CD4+ or CD8+ T cells sorted from blood, obtained in a trial of the OX40 agonist ivuxolimab. The receptors were sampled from an adult with an advanced solid tumor such as melanoma, head and neck, liver or kidney cancer.

The chain joins TRBV4-1 to TRBJ2-1, with D maybe TRBD2 (5 bases). CDR1 is MGHRA, CDR2 YSYEKL, per germline. This CDR3 is built from 13 residues. V was pared by 2 bases and J by 6 bases, with 8 bases between. The chain's CDR3 is CASSQSGGNEQFF. In DNA form, the CDR3 reads TGCGCCAGCAGCCAAAGCGGTGGCAATGAGCAGTTCTTC.

The V and J genes are TRBV6-6 and TRBJ2-3; D uncertain. Trimming shortened V by 4 bases and J by 3 bases, and 11 bases separated the two germline ends. The CDR3 length is 14 residues. Germline values: CDR1 MNHNY, CDR2 SVGAGI (reference sequence). CDR3 region: CASSFGRSTDTQYF. For the CDR3, the DNA is TGTGCCAGCAGTTTCGGACGCAGTACAGATACGCAGTATTTT.

This rearrangement joins TRBV28 to TRBJ2-4; D is undetermined. Germline CDR1 is MDHEN and CDR2 is SYDVKM. Trimming left V 2 bases short and J 0 bases short, with 11 bases between. The CDR3 runs 16 residues. CDR3 region: CASSLRPLKAKNIQYF. CDR3 DNA: TGTGCCAGCAGTTTAAGGCCCCTTAAAGCCAAAAACATTCAGTACTTC.

This chain joins TRBV5-1 and TRBJ2-2, with D perhaps TRBD1 (6 bases). The CDR3 consists of 14 residues. V gave up 2 bases and J gave up 5 bases, with 10 bases separating them. Per germline, CDR1 SGHRS and CDR2 YFSETQ. The CDR3 nucleotides read TGCGCCAGCAGCTTCCTGGACAGAACCGGGGAGCTGTTTTTT. Its protein product is CASSFLDRTGELFF.

The chain employs TRBV29-1 and TRBJ2-1; perhaps TRBD2 as D (5 bases). The germline CDR1 and CDR2 sequences are SQVTM and ANQGSEA. The V end lost 3 bases, the J end lost 6 bases, and 21 bases lay between the germline ends. The CDR3 has 16 amino acids. The chain's CDR3 is CSVDGGGPGVVNEQFF. DNA of the CDR3: TGCAGCGTTGATGGCGGAGGACCCGGGGTTGTCAATGAGCAGTTCTTC.